The 24 T cell receptor beta chains in this list originate from one sample, sequenced in a study of blood T cell repertoires in COVID-19. Some clones are missing from TCRdb's copy, which holds only in-frame ones; the method was immunoSEQ multiplex PCR. Of hundreds of thousands of clones in the sample, roughly 89% are singletons; the top ten hold around 9.3%. Sequences were obtained from PBMCs or T cells enriched from blood (not recorded which). The receptors were gathered from a woman between 50 and 59 years old who had recovered from COVID-19.

This chain joins TRBV5-6 and TRBJ2-5, with a tentative D call TRBD1 (5 bases). This CDR3 spans 14 amino acids. The ends were cut back, 3 bases at V and 2 bases at J, with 11 bases in the middle. Germline V lookup: CDR1 SGHDT, CDR2 YYEEEE. CDR3 in DNA: TGTGCCAGCAGCTCCCGACAGATACAAGAGACCCAGTACTTC. Residues: CASSSRQIQETQYF.

The rearrangement joins TRBV3-1 (or the pseudogene TRBV3-2) to TRBJ1-2, with 8 bases that match TRBD1. Germline values: CDR1 LGHDT, CDR2 YNNKEL (reference sequence). The CDR3 consists of 15 residues. Germline trimming cut 1 base from V and 1 base from J; bases unmatched to any gene: 2. The CDR3 DNA sequence: TGTGCCAGCAGCCAAGGAACAGGGGGTAACTATGGCTACACCTTC. The encoded protein is CASSQGTGGNYGYTF.

The chain combines TRBV27 with TRBJ1-5; D might be TRBD1 (5 bases). The CDR3 loop spans 15 amino acids. V gave up 8 bases and J gave up 0 bases, with 14 bases separating them. Germline V gene lookup returns CDR1 MNHEY and CDR2 SMNVEV (reference sequence). CDR3 sequence reads: CASLPGGGSNQPQHF. CDR3 nucleotides: TGTGCCAGCCTCCCCGGGGGAGGTAGCAATCAGCCCCAGCATTTT.

The chain uses TRBV19 and TRBJ1-2; 11 nucleotides align to TRBD1. V trimming: 5 bases; J trimming: 4 bases; junction bases outside the gene matches: 6. The CDR3 has 15 residues. Germline CDR1 and CDR2: LNHDA and SQIVND (reference sequence). The CDR3 spells CASSARDRGFYGYTF. In DNA form, the CDR3 reads TGTGCCAGTAGTGCGCGGGACAGGGGGTTCTATGGCTACACCTTC. The whole variable domain, filled in from reference TRBV19 and TRBJ1-2, reads DGGITQSPKYLFRKEGQNVTLSCEQNLNHDAMYWYRQDPGQGLRLIYYSQIVNDFQKGDIAEGYSVSREKKESFPLTVTSAQKNPTAFYLCASSARDRGFYGYTFGSGTRLTVV.

This chain joins TRBV11-2 and TRBJ1-1, with 8 bases identical to TRBD1. From germline, CDR1 is SGHAT and CDR2 FQNNGV. V shed 3 bases, J shed 5 bases, and the junction held 2 bases outside the gene matches. This CDR3 comprises 13 residues. The CDR3 DNA sequence: TGTGCCAGCAGCTTTAGACAGGGGACTGAAGCTTTCTTT. It translates to CASSFRQGTEAFF.

V usage is TRBV5-6 and J usage is TRBJ1-5; perhaps TRBD1 as D (6 bases). The CDR3 is 14 amino acids. Germline lookup yields CDR1 SGHDT and CDR2 YYEEEE. V was clipped by 0 bases and J by 4 bases, with 8 bases between them. CDR3 in amino acids: CASSLGTDNQPQHF. CDR3 DNA sequence: TGTGCCAGCAGCTTGGGGACAGATAATCAGCCCCAGCATTTT.

The sample holds a few counts of this clone. The genes are TRBV6-2 or TRBV6-3 and TRBJ1-1; D ambiguous. Germline V gives CDR1 MNHEY, CDR2 SVGEGT. Trimming stripped 0 bases from V and 6 bases from J, with 8 bases between. CDR3 length: 13 amino acids. The DNA of the CDR3 is TGTGCCAGCAGTTACTCGGTTCGGGCTGAAGCTTTCTTT. Translation gives CASSYSVRAEAFF.

This clone was observed a single time. The same CDR3 also results from other DNA sequences found in this sample. The gene calls are TRBV28 and TRBJ1-2, with a tentative D call TRBD1 (5 bases). The CDR3 has 13 amino acids. Germline values: CDR1 MDHEN, CDR2 SYDVKM. V was cut by 6 bases and J by 2 bases, with 10 bases left in between. CDR3 DNA: TGTGCCAGCAGCCTCCAGGGAAACTATGGCTACACCTTC. It codes for CASSLQGNYGYTF.

The chain recombines TRBV10-1 with TRBJ2-1; 8 bases match TRBD2. Germline V gene data show CDR1 as WNHNN and CDR2 as SYGVQD (reference sequence). The CDR3 extends over 15 amino acids. V was clipped by 6 bases and J by 2 bases; unmatched bases: 6. The CDR3 coding sequence is TGCGCCAGCAGCCAGCGGGGGCGGACCTACAATGAGCAGTTCTTC. This sequence encodes CASSQRGRTYNEQFF.

The rearrangement links TRBV29-1 to TRBJ2-6, with TRBD1 as a possible D gene (6 bases). Trimming removed 6 bases at V and 3 bases at J, with 18 bases between. Germline loops: CDR1 SQVTM, CDR2 ANQGSEA. The CDR3 covers 16 residues. CDR3 coding DNA: TGCAGCGTCGCACCGACCCCAGGGGTTGGGGCCAACGTCCTGACTTTC. The encoded protein is CSVAPTPGVGANVLTF.

The V call is TRBV7-8, the J call TRBJ2-2, with 10 bases that match TRBD2. Per the germline V gene, CDR1 is SGHVS and CDR2 is FQNEAQ. With 0 bases clipped from V and 1 base from J, the junction kept 17 bases outside the gene matches. The CDR3 contains 22 residues. CDR3 nucleotides: TGTGCCAGCAGCTTAGCGCTTTGGACAGCCGGGGTAGCGGGGGGGAACACCGGGGAGCTGTTTTTT. The encoded protein is CASSLALWTAGVAGGNTGELFF.

The chain uses TRBV9 and TRBJ2-5; TRBD1 is a possible D gene (6 bases). There are 16 residues in the CDR3. From germline, CDR1 is SGDLS and CDR2 YYNGEE. Trimming took 0 bases from V and 2 from J, leaving 14 bases between them. The CDR3 DNA follows: TGTGCCAGCAGCGTAGCACCGCAGGGGAGACAAGAGACCCAGTACTTC. This encodes CASSVAPQGRQETQYF.

The genes are TRBV3-1 (or the pseudogene TRBV3-2) and TRBJ1-4; possible D gene TRBD1, 5 bases. Between the trimmed V and J ends, which lost 2 bases and 8 bases, there was a span of 18 bases. The CDR3 contains 16 residues. Germline CDR1 LGHDT, CDR2 YNNKEL (reference sequence). The CDR3 sequence: CASSQKDILRVEKLFF. The CDR3 DNA follows: TGTGCCAGCAGCCAAAAGGACATTCTGCGTGTGGAAAAACTGTTTTTT.

This chain connects TRBV19 to TRBJ2-7, with a possible D match to TRBD1 (5 bases). The CDR3 is 12 amino acids. Germline CDR1 reads LNHDA; CDR2 reads SQIVND (reference sequence). V dropped 3 bases and J dropped 4 bases, with 7 bases sitting between them. CDR3 amino acids: CASSMAGYEQYF. For the CDR3, the DNA is TGTGCCAGTAGTATGGCAGGGTACGAGCAGTACTTC.

The chain joins TRBV2 to TRBJ1-2; TRBD1 matches 9 bases. With V trimmed by 11 bases and J by 1 base, 8 bases remained unmatched. This CDR3 has 14 residues. Germline V gene sequence: CDR1 SNHLY, CDR2 FYNNEI. CDR3: CAEGDRDYNYGYTF. The CDR3, as DNA: TGTGCCGAGGGGGACAGGGATTATAACTATGGCTACACCTTC. Combining the CDR3 with reference TRBV2 and TRBJ1-2 gives the whole variable domain EPEVTQTPSHQVTQMGQEVILRCVPISNHLYFYWYRQILGQKVEFLVSFYNNEISEKSEIFDDQFSVERPDGSNFTLKIRSTKLEDSAMYFCAEGDRDYNYGYTFGSGTRLTVV.

The chain combines TRBV3-1 (or the pseudogene TRBV3-2) with TRBJ2-5; D is possibly TRBD2 (6 bases). The CDR3 has 16 amino acids. The germline V and J ends were trimmed by 4 bases and 4 bases, with 19 bases remaining between them. Germline V gene lookup returns CDR1 LGHDT and CDR2 YNNKEL (reference sequence). The CDR3 loop is CASSPGLGRGVETQYF. The CDR3 DNA reads as TGTGCCAGCAGCCCCGGGCTCGGGCGGGGTGTAGAGACCCAGTACTTC.

V is TRBV27 and J is TRBJ1-5, with 8 bases fitting TRBD1. CDR1 is MNHEY, CDR2 SMNVEV, per germline (reference sequence). The CDR3 length is 17 residues. The V gene end was trimmed by 0 bases and the J gene end by 1 base; junction bases not matched to a gene: 5. CDR3 sequence reads: CASSLSGTGGSNQPQHF. The CDR3 coding sequence is TGTGCCAGCAGTTTATCAGGGACAGGTGGAAGCAATCAGCCCCAGCATTTT.

The gene calls are TRBV7-9 and TRBJ1-6, with 8 bases matching TRBD1. Trimming at V came to 6 bases and at J to 8 bases, leaving 6 bases not matched to a gene. Germline CDR1 and CDR2: SEHNR and FQNEAQ (reference sequence). The CDR3 has 14 amino acids. In nucleotides, the CDR3 is TGTGCCAGCAGAGGACAGGGCGGATATTCACCCCTCCACTTT. Amino acids: CASRGQGGYSPLHF. The full variable domain, rest sourced from reference TRBV7-9 and TRBJ1-6, is DTGVSQNPRHKITKRGQNVTFRCDPISEHNRLYWYRQTLGQGPEFLTYFQNEAQLEKSRLLSDRFSAERPKGSFSTLEIQRTEQGDSAMYLCASRGQGGYSPLHFGNGTRLTVT.

The J gene is TRBJ2-5, the V gene TRBV6-2 or TRBV6-3; 10 bases fit TRBD1. Germline V gene sequence: CDR1 MNHEY, CDR2 SVGEGT. V was pared by 4 bases and J by 3 bases, with 5 bases of the junction left unmatched. The CDR3 is 15 amino acids. CDR3 loop: CASSLGQGREETQYF. Here the CDR3 DNA reads TGTGCCAGCAGTTTGGGACAGGGGAGAGAAGAGACCCAGTACTTC.

This chain links TRBV28 with TRBJ1-1; a possible D gene is TRBD1 (6 bases). The V and J ends lost 3 bases and 4 bases respectively, with 15 bases between them. The CDR3 runs to 15 residues. Looked up from germline, CDR1 is MDHEN and CDR2 is SYDVKM. The CDR3: CASSFPTYRATEAFF. Here the CDR3 DNA reads TGTGCCAGCAGTTTCCCTACCTACAGGGCCACTGAAGCTTTCTTT.

This chain uses TRBV2 with TRBJ1-5; D unclear. Germline V lookup: CDR1 SNHLY, CDR2 FYNNEI. The CDR3 consists of 14 residues. V was clipped by 4 bases and J by 4 bases, with 11 bases between them. The CDR3 nucleotides are TGTGCCAGCAGTGGAGGGTTGCGAAATCAGCCCCAGCATTTT. It codes for CASSGGLRNQPQHF.

The CDR3: CASSLGPNRRDEKLFF. The CDR3 DNA reads as TGTGCCAGCAGCTTGGGGCCAAACAGGAGGGATGAAAAACTGTTTTTT. This rearrangement joins TRBV5-5 to TRBJ1-4; perhaps TRBD1 as D (5 bases). This CDR3 is 16 amino acids long. V was cut by 0 bases and J by 6 bases, with 15 bases left in between. Per the germline V gene, CDR1 is SGHKS and CDR2 is YYEKEE (reference sequence).

This chain links TRBV7-9 with TRBJ2-1, with D possibly TRBD2 on 7 matching bases. V was clipped by 0 bases and J by 6 bases, with 15 bases between them. The CDR3 runs to 16 residues. CDR1 and CDR2 (germline): SEHNR, FQNEAQ (reference sequence). CDR3 sequence: CASSLARGGAVNEQFF. CDR3 DNA: TGTGCCAGCAGCTTAGCGCGTGGGGGGGCGGTCAATGAGCAGTTCTTC.

V usage is TRBV18 and J usage is TRBJ2-1; TRBD2 matches 12 bases. This CDR3 comprises 18 residues. The V gene's germline CDR1 is KGHSH and CDR2 LQKENI. Trimming took 3 bases from V and 4 from J; bases not matched to a gene: 10. For the CDR3, the DNA is TGTGCCAGCTCACCGTTAATACTAGCGGGGGGCCAATACAATGAGCAGTTCTTC. Protein product: CASSPLILAGGQYNEQFF. Complete variable domain (other parts from reference TRBV18 and TRBJ2-1): NAGVMQNPRHLVRRRGQEARLRCSPMKGHSHVYWYRQLPEEGLKFMVYLQKENIIDESGMPKERFSAEFPKEGPSILRIQQVVRGDSAAYFCASSPLILAGGQYNEQFFGPGTRLTVL.